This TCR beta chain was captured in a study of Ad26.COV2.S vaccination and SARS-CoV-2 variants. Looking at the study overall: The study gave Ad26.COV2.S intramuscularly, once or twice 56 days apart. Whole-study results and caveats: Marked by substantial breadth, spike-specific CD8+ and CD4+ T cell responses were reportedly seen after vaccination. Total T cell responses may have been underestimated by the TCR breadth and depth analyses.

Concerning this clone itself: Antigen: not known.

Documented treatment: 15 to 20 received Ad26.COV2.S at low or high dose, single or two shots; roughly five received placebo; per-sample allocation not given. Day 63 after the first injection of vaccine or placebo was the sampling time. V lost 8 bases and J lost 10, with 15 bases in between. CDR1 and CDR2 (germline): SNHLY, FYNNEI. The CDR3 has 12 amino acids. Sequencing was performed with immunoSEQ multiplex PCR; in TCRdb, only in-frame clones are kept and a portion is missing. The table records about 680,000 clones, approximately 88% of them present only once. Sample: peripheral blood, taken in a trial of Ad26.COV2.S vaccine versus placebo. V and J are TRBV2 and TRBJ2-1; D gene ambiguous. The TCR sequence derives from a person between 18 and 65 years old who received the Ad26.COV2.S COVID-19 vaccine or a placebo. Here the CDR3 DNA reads TGTGCCAGCGGGATGGAACAAGGGGAGCAGTTCTTC. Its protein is CASGMEQGEQFF.